Detailed here is one T cell receptor (beta chain). Libraries were prepared by immunoSEQ multiplex PCR; TCRdb keeps only in-frame clonotypes and omits some of them. Of roughly 38,000 clones listed, less than 95% are singletons. These data originate in a study of T cell changes during pregnancy in multiple sclerosis. This CDR3 has 14 residues. V dropped 2 bases and J dropped 3; count of bases not matched to a gene: 4. The V gene's germline CDR1 is MNHEY and CDR2 SVGAGI. The clonotype comes from a female donor with multiple sclerosis, enrolled in a pregnancy study. The chain has TRBV6-5 and TRBJ2-7, with TRBD1 identical over 7 bases. The sample consisted of CD8+ T cells from peripheral blood mononuclear cells, taken in the first trimester of pregnancy. CDR3 sequence reads: CASSYGAGGYEQYF. The CDR3, as DNA: TGTGCCAGCAGTTACGGAGCAGGGGGCTACGAGCAGTACTTC.